The 29 T cell receptor beta chains below come from one sample, sequenced in a study of shared clonotypes between healthy human individuals. This table comes from immunoSEQ multiplex PCR, and its TCRdb copy is limited to in-frame clones, with some not included. The table records about 1.5 million clones, approximately 97% of them present only once. What was sequenced was naive CD4+ T cells sorted from blood. Subset indicated: CD45RA+ positively selected. The receptors derive from a young man in good health.

The gene calls are TRBV7-8 and TRBJ1-5; D is unresolved. CDR3 size: 14 residues. V was trimmed by 1 base and J by 6 bases, leaving 10 bases between them. Germline V gives CDR1 SGHVS, CDR2 FQNEAQ. This CDR3 is CASSLGQQSQPQHF. The CDR3 region has the DNA TGTGCCAGCAGCTTAGGTCAGCAAAGTCAGCCCCAGCATTTT.

This clone appeared a few times. This chain joins TRBV27 and TRBJ2-7; no reliable D call. Germline assignment: CDR1 MNHEY and CDR2 SMNVEV (reference sequence). V lost 6 bases, J lost 4 bases, and 7 bases lay in between. This CDR3 region has 11 residues. CDR3 coding DNA: TGTGCCAGCAGGAGGACGTACGAGCAGTACTTC. Protein: CASRRTYEQYF.

The CDR3 sequence: CASSYNDRAGNTIYF. CDR3 sequence (DNA): TGTGCCAGCAGTTACAACGACAGGGCGGGAAACACCATATATTTT. The V call is TRBV6-5, the J call TRBJ1-3, with 7 bases aligning to TRBD1. V dropped 2 bases and J dropped 4; count of bases not matched to a gene: 5. CDR1 MNHEY and CDR2 SVGAGI come from the germline V gene. CDR3 size: 15 residues.

This clone was counted between two and nine times. Within the sample, other DNA sequences also encode this same CDR3. The chain carries TRBV27 and TRBJ2-7, with 8 bases fitting TRBD2. The CDR3 has 15 residues. Germline CDR1 is MNHEY and CDR2 is SMNVEV (reference sequence). V dropped 5 bases and J dropped 2; count of bases not matched to a gene: 8. The CDR3 DNA reads as TGTGCCAGCAGTCTACGAGCGGGAGTGGCCTACGAGCAGTACTTC. It codes for CASSLRAGVAYEQYF.

This clone was detected only once. V and J are TRBV11-2 and TRBJ2-5; TRBD2 might be the D (6 bases). The J call may be mistaken, given a closer DNA end match to TRBJ2-7. CDR1 is SGHAT, CDR2 FQNNGV, per germline. The CDR3 runs to 13 residues. The CDR3 reads CASSLDGRGEQYF. The CDR3 DNA is TGTGCCAGCAGCTTAGACGGGAGAGGCGAGCAGTACTTC.

This clone appeared once. The chain is built from TRBV7-6 and TRBJ2-2; 7 positions agree with TRBD1. V lost 5 bases and J lost 6; bases outside the gene matches: 6. Germline V gene lookup returns CDR1 SGHVS and CDR2 FNYEAQ. The CDR3 spans 14 residues. Here the CDR3 reads CASSLKTGPGELFF. DNA of the CDR3: TGTGCCAGCAGCCTAAAGACAGGGCCCGGGGAGCTGTTTTTT.

This chain uses TRBV18 with TRBJ1-1; D is ambiguous. Trimming took off 3 bases at V and 5 bases at J, with 10 bases between the two ends. CDR1 KGHSH and CDR2 LQKENI come from the germline V gene. This CDR3 comprises 13 residues. CDR3 protein: CASSPGYRTEAFF. The CDR3 DNA reads TGTGCCAGCTCACCCGGATATAGAACTGAAGCTTTCTTT.

V gene TRBV2 combines with J gene TRBJ2-5, with TRBD2 identical over 8 bases. Germline V lookup: CDR1 SNHLY, CDR2 FYNNEI. The ends lost 1 base at V and 5 bases at J; junction bases unmatched: 6. CDR3 length: 15 amino acids. CDR3: CASSEVGTRGETQYF. The DNA for the CDR3 is TGTGCCAGCAGTGAAGTAGGGACTAGGGGTGAGACCCAGTACTTC.

This chain connects TRBV27 to TRBJ2-6; weak D call: TRBD1 (6 bases). Germline V lookup: CDR1 MNHEY, CDR2 SMNVEV (reference sequence). CDR3 length: 16 residues. The ends were cut back, 1 base at V and 0 bases at J, with 7 bases in the middle. CDR3: CASSLLGGSGANVLTF. The CDR3 nucleotides are TGTGCCAGCAGTTTATTAGGGGGCTCTGGGGCCAACGTCCTGACTTTC.

The chain is built from TRBV7-9 and TRBJ2-1; D is uncertain. CDR3 length equals 17 residues. With 1 base removed from V and 2 bases from J, the gap between germline ends came to 15 bases. Germline V gene sequence: CDR1 SEHNR, CDR2 FQNEAQ (reference sequence). CDR3: CASSLGALETTYNEQFF. As DNA, the CDR3 is TGTGCCAGCAGCTTAGGGGCACTGGAGACCACCTACAATGAGCAGTTCTTC.

The gene calls are TRBV15 and TRBJ1-5, with 9 bases lining up with TRBD1. Germline trimming cut 1 base from V and 1 base from J; bases unmatched to any gene: 11. The CDR3 is 19 residues long. Germline V gene data show CDR1 as LNHNV and CDR2 as YYDKDF (reference sequence). As DNA, the CDR3 is TGTGCCACCAGCAGAGTAGCCGGGACAGGGCGTTTAAGCAATCAGCCCCAGCATTTT. This encodes CATSRVAGTGRLSNQPQHF.

V gene TRBV7-2 combines with J gene TRBJ2-5; TRBD2 matches 8 bases. Germline V gene sequence: CDR1 SGHTA, CDR2 FQGNSA. The CDR3 is 16 amino acids. Trimming took 5 bases from V and 5 from J; bases not matched to a gene: 13. CDR3 residues: CASSPYPGLGGETQYF. The DNA for the CDR3 is TGTGCCAGCAGCCCCTACCCGGGACTAGGAGGGGAGACCCAGTACTTC. The full variable domain, in which reference TRBV7-2 and TRBJ2-5 provide the parts outside the CDR3, is GAGVSQSPSNKVTEKGKDVELRCDPISGHTALYWYRQSLGQGLEFLIYFQGNSAPDKSGLPSDRFSAERTGGSVSTLTIQRTQQEDSAVYLCASSPYPGLGGETQYFGPGTRLLVL.

This chain uses TRBV6-6 with TRBJ2-5, with 9 bases that match TRBD2. Germline values: CDR1 MNHNY, CDR2 SVGAGI (reference sequence). This CDR3 has 15 residues. Losses at the gene ends were 4 bases for V and 2 bases for J; bases not matched to a gene: 5. This CDR3 is CASSWVSGGQETQYF. The CDR3 coding sequence is TGTGCCAGCAGTTGGGTTAGCGGGGGACAAGAGACCCAGTACTTC.

The chain combines TRBV5-1 with TRBJ2-3; D gene uncertain. Germline CDR1 and CDR2: SGHRS and YFSETQ. The CDR3 loop spans 15 amino acids. The germline V and J ends were trimmed by 4 bases and 2 bases, with 14 bases remaining between them. CDR3 in amino acids: CASSSSLGYTDTQYF. Written as DNA, the CDR3 is TGCGCCAGCAGCAGCTCCCTTGGGTACACAGATACGCAGTATTTT.

V gene TRBV28 combines with J gene TRBJ2-7; perhaps TRBD2 as D (5 bases). The CDR3 loop spans 13 amino acids. Per the germline V gene, CDR1 is MDHEN and CDR2 is SYDVKM. V lost 2 bases and J 2 bases, leaving 7 bases between the germline ends. The CDR3 spells CASSLTRAYEQYF. The CDR3 nucleotides read TGTGCCAGCAGTTTAACTAGGGCCTACGAGCAGTACTTC.

The chain uses TRBV7-3 and TRBJ1-2; TRBD1 matches 9 bases. The ends lost 4 bases at V and 2 bases at J; junction bases unmatched: 8. The CDR3 runs 16 residues. Germline CDR1 SGHTA, CDR2 FQGTGA. DNA of the CDR3: TGTGCCAGCAGCTCCGGGACAGGGACCGTAAACTATGGCTACACCTTC. It translates to CASSSGTGTVNYGYTF.

This sequence joins TRBV7-8 and TRBJ2-7; 12 bases fit TRBD2. Germline V gives CDR1 SGHVS, CDR2 FQNEAQ. This CDR3 is built from 16 residues. V was clipped by 5 bases and J by 6 bases; unmatched bases: 11. The CDR3 spells CASSPLRLAGDREQYF. The CDR3 nucleotides read TGTGCCAGCAGCCCCCTAAGACTAGCGGGAGATCGCGAGCAGTACTTC.

The chain has TRBV4-3 and TRBJ2-1; TRBD2 agrees at 9 bases. Per germline, CDR1 LGHNA and CDR2 YSLEER. The trim removed 7 bases at V and 8 bases at J, leaving 9 bases unmatched. CDR3 size: 14 residues. The CDR3 nucleotides read TGCGCCAGCACGAGAGTAGCGGGAGCCCATGAGCAGTTCTTC. This gives the protein CASTRVAGAHEQFF.

V usage is TRBV2 and J usage is TRBJ2-1; TRBD2 matches 7 bases. After removal of 8 bases from V and 0 bases from J, the junction contained 4 bases not matched to a gene. Germline V CDR1 and CDR2: SNHLY, FYNNEI. CDR3 size: 14 residues. In nucleotides, the CDR3 is TGTGCCAGCTGGCGCGGGAGCTCCTACAATGAGCAGTTCTTC. Translation: CASWRGSSYNEQFF.

The rearrangement uses TRBV2 and TRBJ2-5, with no clear D. This CDR3 contains 16 residues. The V end was cut by 5 bases, the J end by 2 bases, with 18 bases between. Germline V lookup: CDR1 SNHLY, CDR2 FYNNEI. The CDR3: CASSWLGGVLQETQYF. CDR3 DNA: TGTGCCAGCAGTTGGCTAGGTGGAGTCCTGCAAGAGACCCAGTACTTC.

This clone has just one count. V is TRBV6-6 and J is TRBJ2-7; D possibly uses TRBD1 or TRBD2 (6 bases each). Trimming left V 2 bases short and J 2 bases short, with 13 bases between. This CDR3 region has 15 residues. The germline CDR1 and CDR2 sequences are MNHNY and SVGAGI (reference sequence). CDR3: CASSYLKGGPYEQYF. The CDR3 coding sequence is TGTGCCAGCAGTTACCTCAAGGGGGGTCCCTACGAGCAGTACTTC.

The rearrangement joins TRBV5-1 to TRBJ2-5, with D maybe TRBD2 (6 bases). The V end lost 0 bases, the J end lost 0 bases, and 6 bases lay between the germline ends. The CDR3 has 14 amino acids. Per the germline V gene, CDR1 is SGHRS and CDR2 is YFSETQ. The CDR3: CASSLGDYQETQYF. The CDR3 region has the DNA TGCGCCAGCAGCTTGGGGGACTACCAAGAGACCCAGTACTTC.

The rearrangement joins TRBV7-8 to TRBJ2-7; 7 nucleotides align to TRBD1. The junction had 3 bases not matched to a gene; V was cut back by 1 base and J by 3 bases. Germline values: CDR1 SGHVS, CDR2 FQNEAQ. This CDR3 is built from 14 residues. Written as DNA, the CDR3 is TGTGCCAGCAGCTTAGGTCCAGGGGGCTACGAGCAGTACTTC. Protein product: CASSLGPGGYEQYF.

This chain links TRBV5-1 with TRBJ1-3; possible D gene TRBD1, 5 bases. In germline, CDR1 is SGHRS, CDR2 YFSETQ. This CDR3 spans 17 amino acids. V lost 4 bases, J lost 1 base, and 18 bases lay in between. DNA of the CDR3: TGCGCCAGCAGCATCCCCGCGCAGGGTTTATCTGGAAACACCATATATTTT. This gives the protein CASSIPAQGLSGNTIYF. The complete variable domain, with remaining parts taken from reference TRBV5-1 and TRBJ1-3, reads KAGVTQTPRYLIKTRGQQVTLSCSPISGHRSVSWYQQTPGQGLQFLFEYFSETQRNKGNFPGRFSGRQFSNSRSEMNVSTLELGDSALYLCASSIPAQGLSGNTIYFGEGSWLTVV.

The V call is TRBV5-1, the J call TRBJ2-5; 8 nucleotides line up with TRBD1. Germline V gene data show CDR1 as SGHRS and CDR2 as YFSETQ. V dropped 0 bases and J dropped 4; count of bases not matched to a gene: 11. CDR3 length: 17 amino acids. CDR3 loop: CASSLVGGQADLETQYF. The CDR3 nucleotides read TGCGCCAGCAGCTTGGTAGGGGGACAGGCGGACCTAGAGACCCAGTACTTC.

The rearrangement joins TRBV5-1 to TRBJ1-1, with a weak D call TRBD1 (6 bases). The germline V gene has CDR1 SGHRS and CDR2 YFSETQ. Trimming cost V 0 bases and J 5 bases, with 11 bases left between them. CDR3 length: 14 amino acids. The CDR3 coding sequence is TGCGCCAGCAGCTTGGGGGGGACACGGACTGAAGCTTTCTTT. Translation: CASSLGGTRTEAFF.

The chain uses TRBV19 and TRBJ1-2, with D tentatively TRBD1 (6 bases). Germline V gene data show CDR1 as LNHDA and CDR2 as SQIVND (reference sequence). The CDR3 consists of 15 residues. V was trimmed by 9 bases and J by 2 bases, leaving 19 bases between them. CDR3 region: CASREDRSSNYGYTF. The DNA of the CDR3 is TGTGCCAGCAGAGAAGACAGGAGTTCCAACTATGGCTACACCTTC.

The rearrangement joins TRBV18 to TRBJ2-7; 10 bases are shared with TRBD2. The CDR3 has 19 amino acids. The trim removed 6 bases at V and 4 bases at J, leaving 21 bases unmatched. Germline V gives CDR1 KGHSH, CDR2 LQKENI. CDR3 region: CASSPLGASGSIPRYEQYF. In DNA, the CDR3 is TGTGCCAGCTCGCCGCTTGGGGCTAGCGGGAGTATCCCTCGATACGAGCAGTACTTC.

V usage is TRBV19 and J usage is TRBJ1-3, with a tentative D call TRBD1 (6 bases). The CDR3 contains 14 residues. Germline V gene sequence: CDR1 LNHDA, CDR2 SQIVND (reference sequence). V lost 3 bases and J lost 2, with 8 bases in between. The CDR3 coding sequence is TGTGCCAGTAGTATGGCAGGGGCTGGAAACACCATATATTTT. Translating gives CASSMAGAGNTIYF.